The 25 T cell receptor beta chains below come from one sample, sequenced in a study of blood T cell repertoires in COVID-19. Profiled with immunoSEQ multiplex PCR; TCRdb holds only in-frame clones, not every one. The sample lists about 190,000 clones; 90% were seen once. The sample consisted of peripheral blood. All receptors derive from a man aged 50-60 years with acute or convalescent COVID-19.

This chain uses TRBV10-3 with TRBJ2-2; D might be TRBD1 (5 bases). V lost 10 bases to trimming and J lost 5 bases, with 17 bases between them. This CDR3 comprises 14 residues. CDR1 is ENHRY and CDR2 is SYGVKD in the germline V gene. In DNA form, the CDR3 reads TGTGCCACCTCGGACACGATAGGGACCGGGGAGCTGTTTTTT. Translation gives CATSDTIGTGELFF.

The chain uses TRBV27 and TRBJ1-1, with D unresolved. Trimming left V 10 bases short and J 3 bases short, with 18 bases between. This CDR3 contains 14 residues. CDR1 is MNHEY, CDR2 SMNVEV, per germline (reference sequence). The CDR3 sequence is CATRGWGRYTEAFF. The CDR3 bases are TGTGCCACCCGCGGGTGGGGTCGGTACACTGAAGCTTTCTTT.

The rearrangement uses TRBV7-3 and TRBJ2-3; TRBD2 matches 8 bases. The CDR3 is 15 residues long. Per the germline V gene, CDR1 is SGHTA and CDR2 is FQGTGA. Trimming cost V 5 bases and J 1 base; bases outside gene matches: 5. In nucleotides, the CDR3 is TGTGCCAGCAGCCCAAGCGGGGGAGGCACAGATACGCAGTATTTT. Amino acid sequence: CASSPSGGGTDTQYF.

The chain recombines TRBV19 with TRBJ2-1; 9 nucleotides match TRBD2. V lost 6 bases and J lost 7; bases outside the gene matches: 16. This CDR3 has 17 residues. Looked up from germline, CDR1 is LNHDA and CDR2 is SQIVND (reference sequence). The CDR3 DNA sequence: TGTGCCAGTAGATATAGGTCCGGGACTAGCCCCTCGAATGAGCAGTTCTTC. Protein sequence: CASRYRSGTSPSNEQFF.

The chain employs TRBV18 and TRBJ2-7; 11 positions agree with TRBD1. CDR1 and CDR2 from the germline V gene are KGHSH and LQKENI. The CDR3 has 15 amino acids. Trimming took 3 bases from V and 2 from J; bases not matched to a gene: 3. CDR3 amino acids: CASSPGTGGPYEQYF. The CDR3 bases are TGTGCCAGCTCACCGGGGACAGGGGGGCCCTACGAGCAGTACTTC.

The chain has TRBV28 and TRBJ1-5; 11 nucleotides align to TRBD1. Trimming at V came to 8 bases and at J to 3 bases, leaving 12 bases not matched to a gene. Germline-derived CDR1 and CDR2 are MDHEN and SYDVKM. The CDR3 loop spans 17 amino acids. CDR3 DNA sequence: TGTGCCAGCGCAACGGACAGGGGGCGCGGGTACAATCAGCCCCAGCATTTT. It translates to CASATDRGRGYNQPQHF.

This rearrangement joins TRBV19 to TRBJ1-1, with D perhaps TRBD1 (6 bases). Looked up from germline, CDR1 is LNHDA and CDR2 is SQIVND (reference sequence). Trimming shortened V by 6 bases and J by 6 bases, and 17 bases separated the two germline ends. The CDR3 is 14 residues long. The CDR3 sequence: CASRPPGTIPEAFF. The CDR3 nucleotides read TGTGCCAGTAGACCTCCCGGGACAATCCCTGAAGCTTTCTTT.

The chain employs TRBV3-1 (or the pseudogene TRBV3-2) and TRBJ2-5; TRBD2 is a possible D gene (6 bases). Between the trimmed V and J ends, which lost 0 bases and 2 bases, there was a span of 13 bases. The CDR3 is 16 amino acids. Germline-derived CDR1 and CDR2 are LGHDT and YNNKEL (reference sequence). CDR3 in amino acids: CASSQDPGTVQETQYF. DNA for the CDR3: TGTGCCAGCAGCCAAGATCCGGGGACTGTTCAAGAGACCCAGTACTTC.

This clone was counted once. CDR3 nucleotides: TGCGCCAGCAGTCCTTACCTGAGGGATTATAGCAATCAGCCCCAGCATTTT. Translation gives CASSPYLRDYSNQPQHF. The chain combines TRBV4-1 with TRBJ1-5; D unresolved. Per germline, CDR1 MGHRA and CDR2 YSYEKL. Trimming left V 6 bases short and J 0 bases short, with 18 bases between. The CDR3 has 17 residues.

This clone was counted a single time. V usage is TRBV7-8 and J usage is TRBJ1-6; unclear D gene. V dropped 2 bases and J dropped 15 bases, with 11 bases sitting between them. From germline, CDR1 is SGHVS and CDR2 FQNEAQ. This CDR3 is built from 12 residues. The CDR3, as DNA: TGTGCCAGCAGCTTAAACAATTGGCTCCTCCACTTT. Protein: CASSLNNWLLHF.

The chain employs TRBV9 and TRBJ2-3, with 12 bases fitting TRBD2. Germline V lookup: CDR1 SGDLS, CDR2 YYNGEE. The CDR3 runs 20 residues. Trimming cost V 0 bases and J 3 bases; bases outside gene matches: 14. The CDR3 DNA reads TGTGCCAGCAGCGTAGGCCCCGTGGCTAGCGGGAGGGGAGAGACAGATACGCAGTATTTT. It codes for CASSVGPVASGRGETDTQYF.

Note on this clone: At one end, the junction sequence differs from germline, possibly due to a read error. The V call is TRBV27, the J call TRBJ2-1, with TRBD2 matching 9 bases. CDR1 and CDR2 (germline): MNHEY, SMNVEV (reference sequence). This CDR3 spans 15 amino acids. This CDR3 is CASSLSGGRVHEQFF. The CDR3 DNA sequence: TGTGCCAGCAGTCTATCTGGCGGGAGGGTTCATGAGCAGTTCTTC.

V is TRBV2 and J is TRBJ2-7, with 8 bases lining up with TRBD1. This CDR3 comprises 12 residues. Germline assignment: CDR1 SNHLY and CDR2 FYNNEI. V gave up 8 bases and J gave up 3 bases; unmatched junction bases: 3. The CDR3 is CASSGQGYEQYV. The CDR3 bases are TGTGCCAGCTCTGGACAGGGCTACGAGCAGTACGTC.

The chain is built from TRBV7-9 and TRBJ1-2; 9 bases fit TRBD1. Per the germline V gene, CDR1 is SEHNR and CDR2 is FQNEAQ (reference sequence). There are 14 residues in the CDR3. The V gene end was trimmed by 3 bases and the J gene end by 6 bases; junction bases not matched to a gene: 5. This CDR3 is CASSFGTGFHGYTF. The CDR3 bases are TGTGCCAGCAGCTTCGGGACAGGGTTTCATGGCTACACCTTC.

The J gene is TRBJ1-5, the V gene TRBV15, with D maybe TRBD1 (5 bases). V was clipped by 5 bases and J by 5 bases, with 13 bases between them. The CDR3 contains 14 residues. Germline V gene lookup returns CDR1 LNHNV and CDR2 YYDKDF (reference sequence). CDR3 residues: CATSPQSRDQPQHF. CDR3 DNA: TGTGCCACCAGCCCCCAATCCAGGGATCAGCCCCAGCATTTT. The variable domain in full, with the rest retrieved from reference TRBV15 and TRBJ1-5, is DAMVIQNPRYQVTQFGKPVTLSCSQTLNHNVMYWYQQKSSQAPKLLFHYYDKDFNNEADTPDNFQSRRPNTSFCFLDIRSPGLGDTAMYLCATSPQSRDQPQHFGDGTRLSIL.

The J gene is TRBJ1-1, the V gene TRBV3-1 (or the pseudogene TRBV3-2); D is undetermined. The CDR3 has 14 amino acids. Germline CDR1 and CDR2: LGHDT and YNNKEL (reference sequence). Trimming took off 6 bases at V and 1 base at J, with 12 bases between the two ends. The CDR3 DNA follows: TGTGCCAGCAGGGTTGGCAGGCGGAACACTGAAGCTTTCTTT. Its translation: CASRVGRRNTEAFF.

The chain has TRBV28 and TRBJ1-4; no clear D gene. The germline gives CDR1 MDHEN, CDR2 SYDVKM. The V and J ends lost 7 bases and 5 bases respectively, with 11 bases between them. The CDR3 is 13 amino acids. This CDR3 is CASTIQQNEKLFF. CDR3 in DNA: TGTGCCAGCACCATACAGCAAAATGAAAAACTGTTTTTT.

The gene calls are TRBV7-3 and TRBJ2-3; D possibly corresponds to TRBD2 (5 bases). The CDR3 totals 13 residues. The germline V gene has CDR1 SGHTA and CDR2 FQGTGA. The V gene lost 6 bases and the J gene lost 4 bases, with 11 bases spanning the gap. The CDR3 is CASSPYGADTQYF. The DNA of the CDR3 is TGTGCCAGCAGTCCTTACGGGGCAGATACGCAGTATTTT.

V is TRBV7-9 and J is TRBJ2-3, with 9 bases matching TRBD2. CDR3 length equals 15 residues. The V segment lost 1 base and the J segment 2 bases; nucleotides outside the gene matches: 1. Germline assignment: CDR1 SEHNR and CDR2 FQNEAQ (reference sequence). Written as DNA, the CDR3 is TGTGCCAGCAGCTTAGTAGCGGGAGACACAGATACGCAGTATTTT. Its protein product is CASSLVAGDTDTQYF.

The rearrangement joins TRBV6-5 to TRBJ2-1; maybe TRBD2 (5 bases). Trimming took 5 bases from V and 3 from J, leaving 5 bases between them. CDR1 and CDR2 (germline): MNHEY, SVGAGI. CDR3 length: 12 amino acids. The CDR3 DNA reads TGTGCCAGCAGTAGCGGCTACAATGAGCAGTTCTTC. It encodes CASSSGYNEQFF.

The chain uses TRBV30 and TRBJ2-3; 9 bases align to TRBD1. Germline assignment: CDR1 GTSNPN and CDR2 SVGIG (reference sequence). CDR3 length: 15 amino acids. V lost 1 base to trimming and J lost 4 bases; unmatched junction nucleotides: 6. CDR3 residues: CAWSEGTGTPDTQYF. CDR3 coding DNA: TGTGCCTGGAGTGAAGGGACAGGGACGCCAGATACGCAGTATTTT.

The gene calls are TRBV5-6 and TRBJ2-3; D perhaps matches TRBD1 (5 bases). V dropped 4 bases and J dropped 2 bases, with 20 bases sitting between them. The CDR3 contains 17 residues. Germline V lookup: CDR1 SGHDT, CDR2 YYEEEE. CDR3 nucleotide sequence: TGTGCCAGCAGCGAGCCCCTGGGGCGGTTCGACACAGATACGCAGTATTTT. It yields the protein CASSEPLGRFDTDTQYF.

The genes are TRBV7-9 and TRBJ2-7; weak D call: TRBD2 (6 bases). V was trimmed by 5 bases and J by 2 bases, leaving 16 bases between them. The length of the CDR3 is 15 residues. Germline V lookup: CDR1 SEHNR, CDR2 FQNEAQ (reference sequence). CDR3 DNA sequence: TGTGCCAGCAGCCCGTCGGGAGCCGGGGCCTACGAGCAGTACGTC. As protein: CASSPSGAGAYEQYV.

CDR3: CASSPADRGSYEQYF. CDR3 DNA: TGCGCCAGCAGCCCGGCGGACAGGGGGAGCTACGAGCAGTACTTC. The chain recombines TRBV5-1 with TRBJ2-7; 10 positions agree with TRBD1. This CDR3 is 15 amino acids long. Germline V gene sequence: CDR1 SGHRS, CDR2 YFSETQ. V lost 4 bases, J lost 3 bases, and 7 bases stayed unmatched.

In DNA form, the CDR3 reads TGTGCCATCAGTGAGGCCGGGTCAGGGGGCAGAGAGACCCAGTACTTC. It specifies CAISEAGSGGRETQYF. This chain joins TRBV10-3 and TRBJ2-5; 8 nucleotides align to TRBD1. The length of the CDR3 is 16 residues. The germline V gene has CDR1 ENHRY and CDR2 SYGVKD. Trimming removed 2 bases from V and 4 bases from J; junction bases left unmatched: 9.